This record covers a single TCR beta chain. The antigen is unknown. This entry comes from a study of response to subunit inactivated influenza vaccine. General study points: Few new T cells, the authors suggested, are recruited by each seasonal influenza vaccination.

TCRdb reprocessed the RT-PCR reads via MiXCR and lists one record per CDR3 protein. The profile shows a few hundred thousand distinct CDR3 sequences, about 15% of them singletons. Germline lookup yields CDR1 DFQATT and CDR2 SNEGSKA (reference sequence). The CDR3 consists of 13 residues. The V and J ends lost 3 bases and 2 bases respectively, with 10 bases between them. The J gene is TRBJ1-1, the V gene TRBV20-1, with TRBD1 as a possible D gene (5 bases). Here the sequenced sample was PBMCs from blood, taken about 11 days after vaccination. This sequence originates from a man aged 45-65 years who received an inactivated influenza vaccine. In nucleotides, the CDR3 is TGCAGTGCTAGCAGGGAAAGTAACACTGAAGCTTTCTTT. Translation gives CSASRESNTEAFF.